This entry describes one TCR beta chain. Its antigen is currently unknown. Assay: immunoSEQ multiplex PCR; the TCRdb copy retains only in-frame clones and omits some. There are roughly 6,200 clones in the sample; roughly 80% occur only once, and under 8.5% lies in the top ten. The data stem from a study of brain metastases from non-small cell lung cancer. Study-level findings and limits: In about 60% of brain metastases, T-cell clones were expanded compared with matched primary tumors.

The sequence came from a donor aged 40 or over with non-small cell lung cancer. What was sequenced was primary lung tumor tissue.

The CDR3 sequence: CASSLRVLGTYNEQFF. CDR3 DNA sequence: TGTGCCAGCAGCCTTAGGGTCCTCGGGACCTACAATGAGCAGTTCTTC. This rearrangement joins TRBV3-1 (or the pseudogene TRBV3-2) to TRBJ2-1, with D perhaps matching TRBD2 (5 bases). This CDR3 is 16 amino acids long. The V end was cut by 4 bases, the J end by 2 bases, with 15 bases between. CDR1 is LGHDT, CDR2 YNNKEL, per germline (reference sequence).